The entry below gives a single T cell receptor beta chain sequence along with its context. This record comes from a study of blood T cell repertoires in COVID-19. The overall study: COVID-19 samples collected from the United States, Italy and Spain covered acute and convalescent phases. PBMCs, B-cell-depleted T cells, or T cells provided the cDNA or gDNA that made up the material.

Germline V gene lookup returns CDR1 KGHSH and CDR2 LQKENI. With V trimmed by 2 bases and J by 4 bases, 6 bases remained unmatched. This CDR3 is 15 amino acids long. Original processing methods: Researchers report that nucleated cell counts were estimated from reference gene primer amplification. Repertoires were generated with immunoSEQ multiplex PCR, while TCRdb's copy carries only in-frame clones and drops some. The V and J calls and clone size come from that table; D and trimming were worked out from the DNA. This repertoire shows roughly 230,000 clones, roughly 81% found once; its top ten account for about 0.91%.

Sequences were obtained from peripheral blood. The TCR sequence derives from a man aged 35 to 55 with acute or convalescent COVID-19. V usage is TRBV18 and J usage is TRBJ2-5; 8 bases align to TRBD1. The CDR3 protein is CASSPGTGAGETQYF. In nucleotides, the CDR3 is TGTGCCAGCTCACCAGGGACAGGCGCCGGAGAGACCCAGTACTTC.